These 26 T cell receptor beta chains were sequenced from one sample in a study of shared clonotypes between healthy human individuals (dated by TCRdb to 2019 to 2021). The method behind the library was the immunoSEQ multiplex PCR assay. TCRdb took this table from immuneACCESS and kept in-frame rearrangements with V and J called. Such tables lack part of the clones; where checked against another copy, unresolved V genes explain under half of the gap, and the rest is unexplained. The sample contains roughly 1.5 million clones, approximately 98% of them found a single time. About 0.42% of the sample lies in the top ten. Sequenced material: naive CD4+ T cells sorted from blood. The cell subset or site label of this sample denotes: CD45RA+ positively selected. These receptors all stem from a man aged 30-40 years in good health.

A remark on this clone: At the DNA level, this CDR3 is encoded by other sequences in the same sample as well. This chain connects TRBV5-1 to TRBJ1-1; 9 positions match TRBD1. This CDR3 comprises 15 residues. Germline loops: CDR1 SGHRS, CDR2 YFSETQ. Unmatched junction bases numbered 5, after V lost 0 bases and J lost 5 bases. This chain's CDR3 is CASSLGTGEGTEAFF. Here the CDR3 DNA reads TGCGCCAGCAGCTTGGGGACAGGGGAAGGGACTGAAGCTTTCTTT.

The chain combines TRBV19 with TRBJ1-1, with 12 bases identical to TRBD1. Germline V gene lookup returns CDR1 LNHDA and CDR2 SQIVND (reference sequence). The CDR3 sequence is 15 residues long. With V trimmed by 9 bases and J by 0 bases, 5 bases remained unmatched. The CDR3 loop reads CASAGQGAMNTEAFF. CDR3 DNA: TGTGCCAGCGCGGGACAGGGGGCGATGAACACTGAAGCTTTCTTT.

DNA of the CDR3: TGTGCCAGTAGTATAGACGGCGGGAGAGGGCAGTTCTTC. This translates into CASSIDGGRGQFF. The chain is built from TRBV19 and TRBJ2-1; 7 bases fit TRBD2. The CDR3 contains 13 residues. Germline loops: CDR1 LNHDA, CDR2 SQIVND (reference sequence). The V gene end was trimmed by 0 bases and the J gene end by 12 bases; junction bases not matched to a gene: 5. Filled out from reference TRBV19 and TRBJ2-1, the complete variable domain reads DGGITQSPKYLFRKEGQNVTLSCEQNLNHDAMYWYRQDPGQGLRLIYYSQIVNDFQKGDIAEGYSVSREKKESFPLTVTSAQKNPTAFYLCASSIDGGRGQFFGPGTRLTVL.

The chain is built from TRBV9 and TRBJ2-7; 11 bases fit TRBD2. Germline V lookup: CDR1 SGDLS, CDR2 YYNGEE. The CDR3 loop spans 16 amino acids. The junction had 7 bases not matched to a gene; V was cut back by 4 bases and J by 1 base. The CDR3 is CASSRGLAESSYEQYF. The CDR3, as DNA: TGTGCCAGCAGCCGGGGACTAGCGGAATCTTCCTACGAGCAGTACTTC.

The chain recombines TRBV29-1 with TRBJ2-7; D is uncertain. V lost 4 bases, J lost 6 bases, and 16 bases lay in between. CDR3 length: 13 amino acids. The germline V gene encodes CDR1 SQVTM and CDR2 ANQGSEA. The chain's CDR3 is CSVVSTPQSEQYF. In DNA form, the CDR3 reads TGCAGCGTTGTATCTACCCCACAAAGCGAGCAGTACTTC.

This chain joins TRBV2 and TRBJ2-5; D is perhaps TRBD1 (5 bases). Germline CDR1 SNHLY, CDR2 FYNNEI. The V and J ends lost 6 bases and 9 bases respectively, with 17 bases between them. CDR3 length: 13 amino acids. The CDR3 protein is CASRGQANQAQYF. The CDR3 DNA reads as TGTGCCAGCAGAGGACAAGCTAACCAAGCCCAGTACTTC.

The chain employs TRBV19 and TRBJ1-5, with D maybe TRBD1 (6 bases). Germline loops: CDR1 LNHDA, CDR2 SQIVND (reference sequence). The V and J ends lost 3 bases and 0 bases respectively, with 15 bases between them. This CDR3 spans 17 amino acids. CDR3 DNA: TGTGCCAGTAGTATTCTGGGACAAATACCTAGCAATCAGCCCCAGCATTTT. Protein product: CASSILGQIPSNQPQHF.

The chain recombines TRBV4-1 with TRBJ2-2; 7 positions agree with TRBD2. CDR1 is MGHRA and CDR2 is YSYEKL in the germline V gene. This CDR3 has 15 amino acids. The V gene end was trimmed by 4 bases and the J gene end by 4 bases; junction bases not matched to a gene: 6. The CDR3 DNA reads TGCGCCAGCAGCCGTCCGGGAGGATCCACCGGGGAGCTGTTTTTT. Translated: CASSRPGGSTGELFF.

The CDR3 DNA reads as TGTGCCAGCAGCTATCCCCCCGGCGACGAGCAGTACTTC. Translated: CASSYPPGDEQYF. This rearrangement joins TRBV28 to TRBJ2-7; D unclear. The CDR3 has 13 amino acids. Germline loops: CDR1 MDHEN, CDR2 SYDVKM. Trimming removed 6 bases from V and 5 bases from J, with 14 bases in between.

The chain carries TRBV6-5 and TRBJ1-3; D call uncertain. The CDR3 contains 15 residues. V was clipped by 6 bases and J by 0 bases, with 12 bases between them. The germline CDR1 and CDR2 sequences are MNHEY and SVGAGI. The CDR3 coding sequence is TGTGCCAGCAGAACGACGGTCCTCTCTGGAAACACCATATATTTT. It is translated as CASRTTVLSGNTIYF.

The chain has TRBV19 and TRBJ2-3; tentatively, D is TRBD2 (5 bases). Germline CDR1 is LNHDA and CDR2 is SQIVND (reference sequence). CDR3 size: 19 residues. Deletions cut 5 bases from V and 5 bases from J, with 29 bases between. CDR3 DNA sequence: TGTGCCAGTAGTCCTGATATCGGGTTCTTACCGGACTGGGGAGATACGCAGTATTTT. It specifies CASSPDIGFLPDWGDTQYF.

The chain joins TRBV28 to TRBJ2-3; 10 bases match TRBD2. CDR1 is MDHEN and CDR2 is SYDVKM in the germline V gene. This CDR3 is 17 amino acids long. V shed 2 bases, J shed 0 bases, and the junction held 5 bases outside the gene matches. In nucleotides, the CDR3 is TGTGCCAGCAGTTTACCCGGACTAGCGGAAAGCACAGATACGCAGTATTTT. Protein: CASSLPGLAESTDTQYF.

The chain uses TRBV7-9 and TRBJ2-3, with unresolved D. Germline V gives CDR1 SEHNR, CDR2 FQNEAQ (reference sequence). This CDR3 is built from 12 residues. The V end lost 9 bases, the J end lost 1 base, and 8 bases lay between the germline ends. The CDR3 sequence is CASQWGTDTQYF. The CDR3 bases are TGTGCCAGTCAGTGGGGCACAGATACGCAGTATTTT.

This sequence joins TRBV15 and TRBJ2-1, with unresolved D. CDR1 is LNHNV and CDR2 is YYDKDF in the germline V gene (reference sequence). CDR3 length equals 13 residues. Trimming removed 5 bases at V and 1 base at J, with 6 bases between. The DNA of the CDR3 is TGTGCCACCAGCCACAGATCCTACAATGAGCAGTTCTTC. Its protein is CATSHRSYNEQFF. The variable domain in full, with the rest retrieved from reference TRBV15 and TRBJ2-1, is DAMVIQNPRYQVTQFGKPVTLSCSQTLNHNVMYWYQQKSSQAPKLLFHYYDKDFNNEADTPDNFQSRRPNTSFCFLDIRSPGLGDTAMYLCATSHRSYNEQFFGPGTRLTVL.

This clone was detected only once. V gene TRBV6-1 combines with J gene TRBJ1-3; the D gene is possibly TRBD1 (6 bases). The CDR3 is made up of 14 amino acids. V was trimmed by 7 bases and J by 2 bases, leaving 12 bases between them. CDR1 and CDR2 (germline): MNHNS, SASEGT. The CDR3 here is CASKTGPTGNTIYF. Written as DNA, the CDR3 is TGTGCCAGCAAAACAGGGCCAACTGGAAACACCATATATTTT.

J is TRBJ1-1 and V is TRBV5-1; the D is unclear. The germline V gene encodes CDR1 SGHRS and CDR2 YFSETQ. The CDR3 loop spans 14 amino acids. V was shortened by 5 bases and J by 11 bases, with 22 bases between the two germline ends. The CDR3 protein is CASSVDGPGFGAFF. CDR3 in DNA: TGCGCCAGCAGTGTCGACGGACCCGGATTTGGGGCTTTCTTT.

The chain carries TRBV18 and TRBJ2-5; tentative D call: TRBD1 (6 bases). Germline CDR1 KGHSH, CDR2 LQKENI. This CDR3 comprises 14 residues. V dropped 4 bases and J dropped 2 bases, with 11 bases sitting between them. For the CDR3, the DNA is TGTGCCAGCTCACTCGGGACACTTCAAGAGACCCAGTACTTC. Translated: CASSLGTLQETQYF.

V and J are TRBV4-1 and TRBJ1-1; possibly TRBD1 for D (5 bases). This CDR3 spans 16 amino acids. V was cut by 0 bases and J by 10 bases, with 21 bases left in between. Germline values: CDR1 MGHRA, CDR2 YSYEKL. The CDR3, as DNA: TGCGCCAGCAGCCAAGATTGGGGAGGGAGGGGACTGGGAGCTTTCTTT. Protein: CASSQDWGGRGLGAFF.

The chain uses TRBV29-1 and TRBJ1-2; TRBD1 aligns across 7 bases. The V gene end was trimmed by 5 bases and the J gene end by 4 bases; junction bases not matched to a gene: 10. CDR1 and CDR2 from the germline V gene are SQVTM and ANQGSEA. This CDR3 has 14 amino acids. The CDR3 nucleotides are TGCAGCGTTTCCCCCCCGGGACAGATCTATGGCTACACCTTC. It encodes CSVSPPGQIYGYTF.

Worth noting for this clone: Other DNA variants within this sample encode the same CDR3. The chain employs TRBV7-9 and TRBJ2-7; no reliable D call. Germline V gives CDR1 SEHNR, CDR2 FQNEAQ (reference sequence). The length of the CDR3 is 12 residues. Trimming removed 4 bases at V and 3 bases at J, with 7 bases between. The CDR3 loop is CASSSLIYEQYF. As DNA, the CDR3 is TGTGCCAGCAGCTCCTTGATCTACGAGCAGTACTTC.

J is TRBJ2-7 and V is TRBV5-1, with TRBD2 matching 9 bases. The CDR3 covers 14 residues. Germline assignment: CDR1 SGHRS and CDR2 YFSETQ. J was trimmed by 7 bases and V by 0 bases; bases with no gene match: 5. In DNA, the CDR3 is TGCGCCAGCAGCTTGGTAGCGGGAGAGGTGGAGCAGTACTTC. Translation gives CASSLVAGEVEQYF.

The gene calls are TRBV9 and TRBJ2-3; D call uncertain. Trimming took 0 bases from V and 1 from J, leaving 18 bases between them. The germline V gene encodes CDR1 SGDLS and CDR2 YYNGEE. The CDR3 has 18 amino acids. CDR3 amino acids: CASSVGALGAPGTDTQYF. The DNA for the CDR3 is TGTGCCAGCAGCGTAGGGGCTCTCGGCGCGCCGGGCACAGATACGCAGTATTTT.

The chain is built from TRBV25-1 and TRBJ2-6, with 8 positions matching TRBD1. The CDR3 has 15 amino acids. The junction had 4 bases not matched to a gene; V was cut back by 1 base and J by 8 bases. Germline CDR1 is MGHDK and CDR2 is SYGVNS. The CDR3 reads CASSELGQDTNVLTF. The CDR3 coding sequence is TGTGCCAGCAGTGAATTGGGACAGGACACCAACGTCCTGACTTTC.

The chain links TRBV6-6 to TRBJ2-2; D may be TRBD1 (5 bases). Germline CDR1 reads MNHNY; CDR2 reads SVGAGI (reference sequence). This CDR3 is built from 12 residues. The germline V and J ends were trimmed by 10 bases and 6 bases, with 12 bases remaining between them. As DNA, the CDR3 is TGTGCCACCTCAGGGTCCCCCGGGGAGCTGTTTTTT. As protein: CATSGSPGELFF.

This clone was observed a handful of times. The sample holds other DNA sequences that translate to the same CDR3. The chain recombines TRBV5-1 with TRBJ2-2; 10 nucleotides match TRBD1. The CDR3 loop spans 15 amino acids. Germline-derived CDR1 and CDR2 are SGHRS and YFSETQ. V lost 3 bases, J lost 5 bases, and 4 bases stayed unmatched. This CDR3 reads CASSSGTGVTGELFF. The CDR3 coding sequence is TGCGCCAGCAGCTCCGGGACAGGGGTTACCGGGGAGCTGTTTTTT.

The rearrangement uses TRBV5-4 and TRBJ2-7; a possible D gene is TRBD2 (5 bases). Germline values: CDR1 SGHNT, CDR2 YYREEE (reference sequence). The CDR3 spans 16 residues. V was pared by 0 bases and J by 0 bases, with 13 bases between. This CDR3 is CASSLGSSGSSYEQYF. For the CDR3, the DNA is TGTGCCAGCAGCTTGGGTTCCAGCGGTAGCTCCTACGAGCAGTACTTC.